What follows are 11 T cell receptor beta chains derived from one specimen sequenced in a study of cytomegalovirus exposure and HLA in healthy donors. Primers for the PCR totalled 60 Vbeta and 13 Jbeta. Here immunoSEQ multiplex PCR was the method, and the copy in TCRdb shows in-frame clones only, minus some. Found here are some 100,000 clones, roughly 83% of them singletons; the top ten hold more than 3.5%. The sample was PBMCs. All receptors come from a female donor in good health and CMV-seropositive.

V and J are TRBV27 and TRBJ1-2; TRBD1 matches at 10 bases. This CDR3 region has 12 residues. Germline V gene sequence: CDR1 MNHEY, CDR2 SMNVEV (reference sequence). V gave up 10 bases and J gave up 8 bases; unmatched junction bases: 7. The CDR3, as DNA: TGTGCCACCCGGACAGGGGGAAGGGGCTACACCTTC. Residues: CATRTGGRGYTF.

The chain joins TRBV4-1 to TRBJ1-3; no clear D. Germline V gene lookup returns CDR1 MGHRA and CDR2 YSYEKL. The CDR3 spans 13 residues. The ends were cut back, 1 base at V and 8 bases at J, with 9 bases in the middle. The CDR3 bases are TGCGCCAGCAGCCAAGGACGCGAGGACACCATATATTTT. This sequence encodes CASSQGREDTIYF.

V gene TRBV6-1 combines with J gene TRBJ2-3; 7 bases map to TRBD2. This CDR3 has 17 amino acids. CDR1 and CDR2 from the germline V gene are MNHNS and SASEGT. With V trimmed by 2 bases and J by 2 bases, 10 bases remained unmatched. The CDR3 sequence is CASSEKVRGTYTDTQYF. CDR3 coding DNA: TGTGCCAGCAGTGAAAAGGTGCGGGGGACTTACACAGATACGCAGTATTTT.

The rearrangement links TRBV4-3 to TRBJ2-1; maybe TRBD1 (6 bases). V shed 0 bases and J shed 0 bases, with 15 bases lying between them. From germline, CDR1 is LGHNA and CDR2 YSLEER. The CDR3 has 18 amino acids. In DNA, the CDR3 is TGCGCCAGCAGCCAAGAACCAACCGGACAGCGCTCCTACAATGAGCAGTTCTTC. Encoded protein: CASSQEPTGQRSYNEQFF.

V gene TRBV10-3 combines with J gene TRBJ1-2; tentatively, D is TRBD1 (5 bases). Germline CDR1 ENHRY, CDR2 SYGVKD. The length of the CDR3 is 11 residues. The germline V and J ends were trimmed by 7 bases and 5 bases, with 8 bases remaining between them. This chain's CDR3 is CAINAGYGYTF. CDR3 DNA: TGTGCCATCAATGCAGGGTATGGCTACACCTTC.

The chain links TRBV29-1 to TRBJ2-1; 9 bases fit TRBD2. The CDR3 runs to 15 residues. V gave up 5 bases and J gave up 3 bases; unmatched junction bases: 8. Per the germline V gene, CDR1 is SQVTM and CDR2 is ANQGSEA. The CDR3 coding sequence is TGCAGCGTTCCCCAACTAGCGGGCTTCTACAATGAGCAGTTCTTC. Amino acid sequence: CSVPQLAGFYNEQFF.

The rearrangement joins TRBV19 to TRBJ1-1; 7 bases are a match to TRBD1. Germline assignment: CDR1 LNHDA and CDR2 SQIVND (reference sequence). The CDR3 is 14 amino acids. With V trimmed by 3 bases and J by 4 bases, 5 bases remained unmatched. Written as DNA, the CDR3 is TGTGCCAGTAGTATCTCTTACAGGGGCACTGAAGCTTTCTTT. This codes for CASSISYRGTEAFF. Full variable domain (remainder filled in from reference TRBV19 and TRBJ1-1): DGGITQSPKYLFRKEGQNVTLSCEQNLNHDAMYWYRQDPGQGLRLIYYSQIVNDFQKGDIAEGYSVSREKKESFPLTVTSAQKNPTAFYLCASSISYRGTEAFFGQGTRLTVV.

The chain recombines TRBV29-1 with TRBJ2-5; 7 nucleotides match TRBD2. With V trimmed by 4 bases and J by 5 bases, 16 bases remained unmatched. CDR1 is SQVTM and CDR2 is ANQGSEA in the germline V gene. The length of the CDR3 is 16 residues. CDR3 loop: CSVVPHGGSHLETQYF. DNA for the CDR3: TGCAGCGTTGTGCCCCACGGGGGGTCCCATTTGGAGACCCAGTACTTC.

The gene calls are TRBV18 and TRBJ2-2; TRBD1 might be the D (5 bases). The CDR3 is 16 amino acids. Trimming pared 3 bases from V and 5 bases from J, leaving 16 bases between. Germline CDR1 is KGHSH and CDR2 is LQKENI. CDR3 region: CASSPNLQGKTGELFF. The CDR3 DNA is TGTGCCAGCTCACCGAATTTGCAGGGAAAGACCGGGGAGCTGTTTTTT.

CDR3 sequence reads: CASSWRGTSGSYEQYF. The CDR3 coding sequence is TGTGCCAGCAGCTGGCGCGGGACTAGCGGGAGCTACGAGCAGTACTTC. V is TRBV5-5 and J is TRBJ2-7, with 14 bases that match TRBD2. This CDR3 comprises 16 residues. Germline loops: CDR1 SGHKS, CDR2 YYEKEE (reference sequence). Trimming at V came to 3 bases and at J to 3 bases, leaving 5 bases not matched to a gene.

The J gene is TRBJ2-7, the V gene TRBV4-3; 9 positions agree with TRBD2. The CDR3 totals 15 residues. From germline, CDR1 is LGHNA and CDR2 YSLEER. With 3 bases clipped from V and 5 bases from J, the junction kept 8 bases outside the gene matches. The CDR3 is CASSQVLAGRDEQYF. For the CDR3, the DNA is TGCGCCAGCAGCCAGGTCCTAGCGGGGCGCGACGAGCAGTACTTC.